These T cell receptor beta chains were read from a single sample in a study of blood T cell repertoires in COVID-19. Generated by immunoSEQ multiplex PCR, the TCRdb table keeps only in-frame clones and is missing some. The sample gives approximately 150,000 clones, 80% to 90% of which show up once; around 2.5% is in the top ten. Sequencing was carried out using peripheral blood. The receptors derive from a human donor with acute or convalescent COVID-19. The donor label of this sample is uncertain. Both conserved end residues are part of each CDR3. The order of the fields is D gene, V gene, clone size, J gene, CDR3 DNA, CDR3 protein. D genes are given only for firm matches. Size values are once, few and many counts, or a class for expanded clones, and some rows have none.

D: TRBD1; V: TRBV10-3; size: once; J: TRBJ2-7; DNA: TGTGCCATCAGTGACCCCAGGGGGTCCTACGAGCAGTACTTC; CDR3: CAISDPRGSYEQYF
D: .; V: TRBV7-9; size: once; J: TRBJ1-1; DNA: TGTGCCAGCAGCTTCGGGAACACTGAAGCTTTCTTT; CDR3: CASSFGNTEAFF
D: TRBD1; V: TRBV7-8; size: .; J: TRBJ1-1; DNA: TGTGCCAGCAGCTTAAGGGACAGGGGGGCCCGATGGACTGAAGCTTTCTTT; CDR3: CASSLRDRGARWTEAFF
D: .; V: TRBV3-1/TRBV3-2; size: .; J: TRBJ1-6; DNA: TGTGCCAGCAGGTTAGGGGATTCACCCCTCCACTTT; CDR3: CASRLGDSPLHF
D: TRBD1; V: TRBV19; size: .; J: TRBJ1-2; DNA: TGTGCCAGTAGTCCAGGACAGGATTATAACTATGGCTACACCTTC; CDR3: CASSPGQDYNYGYTF
D: .; V: TRBV5-6; size: .; J: TRBJ2-2; DNA: TGTGCCAGCAGCTTGGCCCGACAGGGGGAGCTGTTTTTT; CDR3: CASSLARQGELFF
D: .; V: TRBV13; size: .; J: TRBJ1-5; DNA: TGTGCCAGCAGCTTCGGGATATATAGCAATCAGCCCCAGCATTTT; CDR3: CASSFGIYSNQPQHF
D: .; V: TRBV7-6; size: .; J: TRBJ2-7; DNA: TGTGCCAGCAGCTCTCGGGGGGCGGCAATCTACGAGCAGTACTTC; CDR3: CASSSRGAAIYEQYF
D: .; V: TRBV5-6; size: .; J: TRBJ1-5; DNA: TGTGCCAGCAGCGTCAGGGCCTCGGGCAATCAGCCCCAGCATTTT; CDR3: CASSVRASGNQPQHF
D: TRBD2; V: TRBV5-1; size: .; J: TRBJ2-5; DNA: TGCGCCAGCAGCCCGGGACTAGCGGGAGATGTTGGGGAGACCCAGTACTTC; CDR3: CASSPGLAGDVGETQYF
D: TRBD1; V: TRBV28; size: .; J: TRBJ2-1; DNA: TGTGCCAGCACCGCAGGACAGGGGTACAATGAGCAGTTCTTC; CDR3: CASTAGQGYNEQFF
D: TRBD1; V: TRBV6-1; size: .; J: TRBJ1-2; DNA: TGTGCCAGCATAGTCCCGGGACAGGGACCCACCTTC; CDR3: CASIVPGQGPTF
D: .; V: TRBV19; size: .; J: TRBJ1-1; DNA: TGTGCCAGTAGTATAGTTGGCAGCACTGAAGCTTTCTTT; CDR3: CASSIVGSTEAFF
D: TRBD1; V: TRBV5-5; size: once; J: TRBJ1-1; DNA: TGTGCCAGCAGCTTCGACAGGGGGAACACTGAAGCTTTCTTT; CDR3: CASSFDRGNTEAFF
D: TRBD1; V: TRBV7-2; size: .; J: TRBJ1-4; DNA: TGTGCCAGCAGCTTAGGTGGGACAGGGGGCACAAAACTGTTTTTT; CDR3: CASSLGGTGGTKLFF
D: .; V: TRBV11-2; size: .; J: TRBJ2-2; DNA: TGTGCCAGCAGCCGGGGTGGCGGGGCGAACACCGGGGAGCTGTTTTTT; CDR3: CASSRGGGANTGELFF
D: .; V: TRBV7-2; size: .; J: TRBJ1-2; DNA: TGTGCCAGCAGCTTGACCTATGAGGGTTATGGCTACACCTTC; CDR3: CASSLTYEGYGYTF
D: TRBD1; V: TRBV28; size: .; J: TRBJ1-2; DNA: TGTGCCAGCAGTTCCGGGACAGGGATGGGCTACACCTTC; CDR3: CASSSGTGMGYTF
D: .; V: TRBV7-6; size: .; J: TRBJ1-1; DNA: TGTGCCAGCAGCTTAGTGGGCGGGAGGGACACTGAAGCTTTCTTT; CDR3: CASSLVGGRDTEAFF
D: .; V: TRBV2; size: once; J: TRBJ1-3; DNA: TGTGCCAGCAGTGAAATGGTAGAAAACACCATATATTTT; CDR3: CASSEMVENTIYF